This is a list of T cell receptor beta chains from one sample in a study of cytomegalovirus exposure and HLA in healthy donors. TCRdb's copy holds only in-frame clones and misses some; the assay was immunoSEQ multiplex PCR. The table lists about 150,000 clones, over 70% of them singletons, with approximately 1.3% in the top ten. Sequences were obtained from PBMCs. The receptors were sampled from a man aged 45-65 years in good health and CMV-seropositive. Each CDR3 is given with its conserved first and last residue. The order of the fields is CDR3 length, J gene, clone size, D gene, V gene, CDR3 DNA, CDR3 protein. The D gene is left open where the match is weak. A clone size is listed for some rows: how often the clone was seen (once, few, many), or a class if it is expanded.

15	TRBJ1-1	.	.	TRBV5-5	TGTGCCAGCAGCCTGCGGGGGACCTTTAACACTGAAGCTTTCTTT	CASSLRGTFNTEAFF
17	TRBJ2-2	.	TRBD1	TRBV11-2	TGTGCCAGCAGCTTAGATCAGGACAGGGTGATCACCGGGGAGCTGTTTTTT	CASSLDQDRVITGELFF
16	TRBJ1-6	.	TRBD1	TRBV5-8	TGTGCCAGCAGCCCGACAGGGGGCCGGAGGAATTCACCCCTCCACTTT	CASSPTGGRRNSPLHF
15	TRBJ2-2	once	.	TRBV5-1	TGCGCCAGCAGCTTGGTGGCAGTTGGTTCCGGGGAGCTGTTTTTT	CASSLVAVGSGELFF
15	TRBJ1-2	.	.	TRBV6-6	TGTGCCAGCAGTTACTCACTAAGTGCTAACTATGGCTACACCTTC	CASSYSLSANYGYTF
12	TRBJ1-4	.	.	TRBV7-2	TGTGCCAGCAGCTTGGCCAATGAAAAACTGTTTTTT	CASSLANEKLFF
16	TRBJ2-5	few	TRBD1	TRBV6-5	TGTGCCAGCAGTTACACCCAGAGGGGGCGCGGGGAGACCCAGTACTTC	CASSYTQRGRGETQYF
14	TRBJ1-1	.	.	TRBV28	TGTGCCAGCAATCAGCTTAACGAGGACACTGAAGCTTTCTTT	CASNQLNEDTEAFF
14	TRBJ1-2	once	.	TRBV2	TGTGCCAGCAGTGAAGGGACAGCGTCCTATGGCTACACCTTC	CASSEGTASYGYTF
11	TRBJ1-1	once	.	TRBV29-1	TGCAGCCCAGGGAGGCCGGGTGAAGCTTTCTTT	CSPGRPGEAFF
15	TRBJ1-3	.	.	TRBV7-2	TGTGCCAGCAGCCGTGCAGCGGGGTTCGGAAACACCATATATTTT	CASSRAAGFGNTIYF
14	TRBJ1-1	once	TRBD1	TRBV4-2	TGTGCCAGCAGCCCCCGACAGGGAAGTACTGAAGCTTTCTTT	CASSPRQGSTEAFF
14	TRBJ1-2	few	TRBD1	TRBV6-1	TGTGCCAGCAGGGAAGCCGGGACAGGACTTGGCTACACCTTC	CASREAGTGLGYTF
13	TRBJ1-2	.	.	TRBV7-2	TGTGCCAGCAGCTTAGCGGGACATAATGGCTACACCTTC	CASSLAGHNGYTF
11	TRBJ1-1	.	.	TRBV29-1	TGCAGCGTTAAGGGGGGAGGGGAGGCTTTCTTT	CSVKGGGEAFF
15	TRBJ2-1	.	TRBD2	TRBV6-5	TGTGCCAGCAGCCCCGGGACTAGCGTTTACAATGAGCAGTTCTTC	CASSPGTSVYNEQFF
17	TRBJ1-1	.	.	TRBV5-6	TGTGCCAGCAGCTTGCAACCGACAGCACTCCAGAACACTGAAGCTTTCTTT	CASSLQPTALQNTEAFF
13	TRBJ2-5	.	TRBD1	TRBV2	TGTGCCAGCAGTGGAGACAGGGTGGAGACCCAGTACTTC	CASSGDRVETQYF
15	TRBJ2-1	once	TRBD2	TRBV6-5	TGTGCCAGCAACCCTCTAGCGGGAGGCGACAATGAGCAGTTCTTC	CASNPLAGGDNEQFF
14	TRBJ1-2	.	.	TRBV7-2	TGTGCCAGCAGCCCGGGAGGGGGGAACTATGGCTACACCTTC	CASSPGGGNYGYTF
14	TRBJ2-1	.	.	TRBV6-1	TGTGCCAGCAGTGAATCTCCTAGCCTCAATGAGCAGTTCTTC	CASSESPSLNEQFF
16	TRBJ2-3	once	.	TRBV21-1	TGTGCCAGCAGCAAGTTGCTAGCCCTACTCACAGATACGCAGTATTTT	CASSKLLALLTDTQYF
14	TRBJ1-2	.	TRBD1	TRBV4-1	TGCGCCAGCAGCCAGGGACAGGGGGTTAAGTTCTTAACCTTC	CASSQGQGVKFLTF
15	TRBJ2-2	.	TRBD1	TRBV7-7	TGTGCTAGCAGTCCCGGGACAGGGGTCACCGGGGAGCTGTTTTTT	CASSPGTGVTGELFF
14	TRBJ2-1	.	.	TRBV2	TGTGCCAGCGCGGCCCGGGGACTTGGAGATGAGCAGTTCTTC	CASAARGLGDEQFF
16	TRBJ2-1	.	TRBD2	TRBV27	TGTGCCAGCAGTTTATTGGCTAGCGGATCCTACAATGAGCAGTTCTTC	CASSLLASGSYNEQFF
15	TRBJ2-5	once	.	TRBV7-2	TGTGCCAGCAGCTTAGAGGCGGGGTCATTTTGGACCCAGTACTTC	CASSLEAGSFWTQYF
15	TRBJ1-5	.	TRBD1	TRBV27	TGTGCCAGCAGCTTAACAGGGGGCATCAATCAGCCCCAGCATTTT	CASSLTGGINQPQHF
16	TRBJ2-1	.	.	TRBV28	TGTGCCAGCAGTTTATGGGCCGGGGGGCCCTACAATGAGCAGTTCTTC	CASSLWAGGPYNEQFF
13	TRBJ1-5	.	.	TRBV30	TGTGCCTGGAGTAGTCAGAACAATCAGCCCCAGCATTTT	CAWSSQNNQPQHF
15	TRBJ2-7	.	TRBD2	TRBV18	TGTGCCAGCTCACCACGCCAGGCGAGCGGGAGTGAGCAGTACTTC	CASSPRQASGSEQYF
15	TRBJ1-2	.	.	TRBV4-1	TGCGCCAGCAGCAAATCCGAAGGGGCGCCCGGTGGCTACACCTTC	CASSKSEGAPGGYTF
17	TRBJ2-1	once	.	TRBV4-3	TGCGCCAGCAGCCAAGATCTGAGGGGACTCGCCTACAATGAGCAGTTCTTC	CASSQDLRGLAYNEQFF
14	TRBJ2-1	few	.	TRBV2	TGTGCCAGCAGTGTCCAGGGCTCCTACAATGAGCAGTTCTTC	CASSVQGSYNEQFF
18	TRBJ2-7	.	.	TRBV25-1	TGTGCCAGCAGTGCAAATCGGGAGTCTACATTCCCCGGCTACGAGCAGTACTTC	CASSANRESTFPGYEQYF
12	TRBJ1-5	once	TRBD1	TRBV19	TGTGCCACCCGGACAGGGATTCAGCCCCAGCATTTT	CATRTGIQPQHF
14	TRBJ1-1	.	.	TRBV5-1	TGCGCCAGCAGCTTCGGGGGGGACATACTTGAAGCTTTCTTT	CASSFGGDILEAFF
15	TRBJ2-7	.	.	TRBV4-3	TGCGCCAGCAGCCCCCTGGGGGCTAGCAGGTACGAGCAGTACTTC	CASSPLGASRYEQYF
14	TRBJ2-1	.	.	TRBV7-2	TGTGCCAGCAGCCATACCCGGCCAGGCAATGAGCAGTTCTTC	CASSHTRPGNEQFF
14	TRBJ1-4	.	TRBD1	TRBV5-1	TGCGCCAGCAGCTTGCAGGGGGGTAATGAAAAACTGTTTTTT	CASSLQGGNEKLFF
14	TRBJ1-6	.	TRBD1	TRBV6-4	TGTGCCAGCAGTGACTCGACAGGGGGCTCACCCCTCCACTTT	CASSDSTGGSPLHF
14	TRBJ2-3	.	TRBD2	TRBV19	TGTGCCAGTAGTATAGGGGGGACTATTGATACGCAGTATTTT	CASSIGGTIDTQYF
13	TRBJ1-6	.	.	TRBV6-5	TGTGCCAGCACCTTGGGAGGTAATTCACCCCTCCACTTT	CASTLGGNSPLHF
15	TRBJ1-4	once	.	TRBV4-1	TGCGCCAGCAGCCTAGGCTTTGAGGTTAATGAAAAACTGTTTTTT	CASSLGFEVNEKLFF
16	TRBJ2-3	few	TRBD2	TRBV28	TGTGCCAGCAGTTCCCCGGGACTAGCGGGGGCAGATACGCAGTATTTT	CASSSPGLAGADTQYF
15	TRBJ1-6	.	TRBD1	TRBV5-1	TGCGCCAGCAGCTCGGGACAGGGGTTGGATTCACCCCTCCACTTT	CASSSGQGLDSPLHF
16	TRBJ1-1	.	TRBD1	TRBV7-9	TGTGCCAGCAGCTTATTAACAGGGGGCGCCGAAACTGAAGCTTTCTTT	CASSLLTGGAETEAFF
15	TRBJ2-2	.	.	TRBV5-3	TGTGCCAGAAGCTTCGTCAGGGATAACACCGGGGAGCTGTTTTTT	CARSFVRDNTGELFF
11	TRBJ1-1	.	.	TRBV30	TGTGCCTGGAGCTACAACACTGAAGCTTTCTTT	CAWSYNTEAFF
13	TRBJ1-5	once	.	TRBV6-1	TGTGCCAGCCGGGGGTATAGCAATCAGCCCCAGCATTTT	CASRGYSNQPQHF